The T cell receptor (beta chain) under discussion was sequenced for a study of cytomegalovirus exposure and HLA in healthy donors (TCRdb year 2017). Broadly, across the study: In an earlier analysis of around 540 of the donors, 276 Gb of sequence data and 90 million to 120 million unique TCR beta sequences from some 170 million T cells were reported. The aim of the study was to test whether cataloging public T cell receptors could identify signatures of past pathogen exposure. The study profiled the T cell repertoires of hundreds of subjects by immunosequencing and related them to cytomegalovirus serostatus. Typing coverage varied by locus: 629-630 donors for A, B, C, DRB1 and DQB1; roughly 560 for DQA1; about 590 for DPA1; around 490 for DPB1. Every repertoire in the discovery cohort had been generated on one and the same sequencing platform. Along with the approximately 650-subject first cohort, a separate validation cohort of some 130 different subjects was used. HLA typing included class I and class II loci at four-digit resolution. About five DR-DQ haplotypes were treated as single units for association and clustering because of strong linkage in the cohort. Alongside the repertoire data, information on donor age, sex, ethnicity and CMV serostatus was compiled. On average, around 230,000 unique TCR beta nucleotide sequences were sequenced per donor among a few hundred genotyped donors of the cohort, with approximately 18% of those sequences being non-productive. To decide whether each TCR beta V gene segment behaved as functional or pseudogenic, an earlier analysis of some 600 of the donors relied on high-throughput TCR beta sequencing. To predict cytomegalovirus infection status, the study combined high-throughput TCR immunosequencing, statistical association of individual TCRs with disease status, and machine learning. Roughly 300 gigabases of sequencing data and tens of millions of unique TCR sequences were included in an early release covering 500 to 750 HLA-typed donors. Genome-wide SNP genotypes for about 60% of the roughly 670 donors were used in a later genetic analysis, which treated that subset as a discovery cohort. The genetic ancestry cluster associated with self-reported Caucasian donors included 81% of the roughly 410 genotyped donors. In the later analysis, no new phenotypic data were used to find candidate immune exposures; instead, reliance was placed on TCR beta sequences and their occurrence across donors. In a later analysis, previously published TCR beta repertoires from more than 500 donors were re-analyzed and high-resolution HLA genotyping was added so that TCR occurrence patterns could be studied.

Points the paper makes about the study in general: Most TCR sequences were observed very rarely across donors, whereas some public TCRs were present in many individuals. Cytomegalovirus status was reported to be diagnosed by the classifier with high specificity and sensitivity in both the original and validation cohorts. According to the authors, the approach could potentially be generalized to other disease states and immunological phenotypes. A further reported finding was that TCR beta sequences accurately predicted the HLA-A and HLA-B alleles for most subjects in the first cohort. Broadly in line with IMGT annotations, most TCR beta V segments showed up in productive rearrangements about 90% or about 30% of the time in an earlier analysis of under 700 of the donors. In vitro tests confirmed that three of the cytomegalovirus-associated TCR beta chains recognize cytomegalovirus antigens. Roughly uniform sequencing depth across donors was assumed in presence/absence analyses, although this assumption may not hold. An association between a missense DCLRE1C variant and V-gene and J-gene trimming of TCR beta chains was found in a later genetic analysis and replicated in an independent cohort. Because counts were too low, around 18 rarely observed V segments, including chromosome 9 orphons, were left out of the earlier analysis of 500 to 650 of the donors. According to a later genetic analysis, donors in an Asian-associated ancestry cluster had fewer N-insertions in productive TCRs than the roughly 700-donor mean. In a later analysis, some 18,000 TCR beta sequences were associated with specific HLA alleles at a false discovery rate of 0.05. The study listed 164 TCR beta chains as associated with cytomegalovirus. Only TCR beta chains were sequenced in this cohort, and the absence of alpha or paired-chain data limited detectable features. A later analysis found that most CMV-associated TCR beta chains appeared HLA-restricted, with HLA associations seemingly driven largely by CMV exposure. In a later analysis, several top co-occurrence clusters were reported to appear linked to parvovirus B19, influenza, CMV and Epstein-Barr virus. Assigning TCR associations to individual alleles was difficult when HLA alleles, especially DR and DQ, strongly co-occurred. Correlated functional status among segregating V segments might reflect linkage disequilibrium, but an unknown experimental factor could not be ruled out. HLA typing was unavailable for some donors at each locus, so association tests used only the typed subset. In a later analysis, TCR association rates were found to vary across HLA loci, with the most associated TCRs seen for DRB1 alleles and the fewest for HLA-C alleles. A cluster of highly shared sequence variants was judged likely to be a technical artifact of the sequencing pipeline. For the cohort, immune exposure information was limited to CMV serostatus. Some IMGT-functional V segments, including TRBV6-2 and TRBV6-3, could not be told apart with the 87-base-pair reads, so those segments were excluded. Compared with equally common non-associated chains, HLA-associated TCR beta chains in a later analysis were more clonally expanded and had lower generation probabilities.

About this clone: Its antigen is still unknown. One base away there is no much larger clone; base qualities are not given.

Preparation of the library involved the immunoSEQ multiplex PCR assay. The multiplex PCR relied on a mix of 60 forward primers for TCR Vbeta segments and 13 reverse primers for TCR Jbeta segments. A multiplex PCR assay on genomic DNA amplified the CDR3 region of rearranged TCR beta genes. Amplified TCR beta libraries were sequenced as 87-base-pair reads on the Illumina HiSeq System. As for how the authors treated the data: A later analysis counted approximately 76 million unique TCR beta chains across the 666 repertoires, and approximately 11 million of these chains were shared by at least two donors. A nearest-neighbor algorithm error-corrected the raw reads and collapsed the reads into unique sequences, merging closely related sequences to remove PCR and sequencing errors. To assign V, D and J gene segments, CDR3 sequences were aligned to IMGT reference sequences. Each retained sequence needed at least a six-nucleotide match to both a V gene segment and a J gene segment. Rearrangements were classified as productive when the CDR3 lacked stop codons and remained in frame with V and J, and all other rearrangements were classified as non-productive. Following IMGT convention, CDR3 was defined as the stretch from the second conserved V-encoded cysteine up to the conserved J-encoded phenylalanine. The earlier analysis of some 580 of the donors excluded any sequence lacking an unambiguous match to a single V gene segment. In an earlier analysis of 450 to 700 of the donors, V segments were called functional above 56.7% productive rearrangements and were called segregating when the between-donor standard deviation exceeded 5%. A statistical classification framework was built to diagnose cytomegalovirus status from the catalog of TCR beta chain sequences. In a later analysis, V and J genes were assigned by comparing TCR nucleotide sequences against IMGT/GENE-DB human TR gene sequences. A later analysis assigned CDR3 sequences and most-parsimonious VDJ recombination scenarios with the TCRdist pipeline. In a later analysis, each TCR beta chain was defined by its CDR3 amino acid sequence together with its V-gene family, and reads without a unique V-gene family were excluded. To address suspected cross-contamination and a sequencing artifact, a later analysis removed several hundred highly shared, low-generation-probability nucleotide sequences. A later analysis calculated a clonal expansion index for each public chain from normalized within-repertoire ranks of inferred template counts. Generation probabilities in a later analysis came from a VDJ recombination model fitted to out-of-frame rearrangements, and those results were checked against IGoR. In a later analysis, hypergeometric tests were used to score TCR-TCR, TCR-HLA and TCR-CMV co-occurrence, with a repertoire-size bias correction applied to TCR pairs. In a later analysis, false discovery rates were estimated by permuting HLA or CMV assignments 20 times. In a later analysis, co-occurring TCRs were grouped with DBSCAN, and TCRdist sequence similarity was added when clustering was performed within HLA-allele-positive subsets. For co-occurrence clustering, repertoires with fewer than 30,000 or more than 120,000 public chains were excluded, along with five repertoires with anomalous nucleotide sharing. As stored in TCRdb, this immuneACCESS dataset retains in-frame rearrangements with V and J assigned. A fraction of the clones does not appear; measured against another copy, unresolved V genes explain less than half of the discrepancy, and the remainder lacks a known reason. Clone size and V and J calls were adopted from that table, with D and trimming inferred from the DNA. The sample table lists around 210,000 clones, over 75% of them with a count of one. Of the sample, about 0.45% is held by the ten largest clones.

The cohort was made up of approximately 700 healthy bone marrow donors. Cohort members were all nominally healthy when sampled, although unrecorded immune exposures were likely present. The donor was CMV seronegative and was included in the group of hundreds of seronegative cohort members. Each donor provided a peripheral blood sample, and peripheral blood mononuclear cells were used for TCR beta sequencing. Genomic DNA extraction from the blood cell samples was performed with the Qiagen DNeasy Blood Extraction Kit. Taken from cysteine to phenylalanine, the CDR3 has 18 residues. The only DNA kept is the CDR3, 54 bases in frame from the first base. The germline V gene specifies SGHNT as CDR1 and YENEEA as CDR2. A distance of 17 bases separates the germline ends of V and J, which lose 3 bases and 0 bases respectively.

This TCR came from a boy aged 5 to 17 in good health and CMV-seronegative. Sequencing was done on a sample of PBMCs. The chain uses TRBV11-3 and TRBJ1-4; the D gene is unclear. The CDR3 region reads CASSFGLRQSPTNEKLFF. The base sequence is TGTGCCAGCAGCTTTGGTCTTAGACAATCACCAACTAATGAAAAACTGTTTTTT.